These 29 T cell receptor beta chains came from one sample sequenced in a study of shared clonotypes between healthy human individuals. Profiling relied on immunoSEQ multiplex PCR, and the TCRdb table lists in-frame clones only, not all of them. The sample includes around 690,000 clones, about 92% of them seen just once. Sequencing was done on a sample of memory CD8+ T cells from PBMCs. As to subset: CD45RO+ cells pooled with CCR7-negative TemRA cells. The receptors shown here come from a man younger than 35 in good health. Some clones in this sample may be carry-over from other donors' samples.

This chain uses TRBV16 with TRBJ1-2, with 8 positions matching TRBD1. CDR1 KGHSY and CDR2 FQNENV come from the germline V gene. The ends lost 4 bases at V and 4 bases at J; junction bases unmatched: 8. The CDR3 is 15 amino acids. CDR3 in DNA: TGTGCCAGCAGCCTTAACGGACAGGGCGTCTATGGCTACACCTTC. Translation gives CASSLNGQGVYGYTF.

The chain carries TRBV27 and TRBJ2-7; TRBD2 matches at 12 bases. The CDR3 spans 17 residues. The germline V gene has CDR1 MNHEY and CDR2 SMNVEV (reference sequence). V shed 2 bases and J 4 bases; nucleotides not matched to a gene: 9. The chain's CDR3 is CASSLPSRTSGAYEQYF. The CDR3 DNA is TGTGCCAGCAGTTTACCATCCCGGACTAGCGGGGCTTACGAGCAGTACTTC.

This clone was detected many times. The V gene is TRBV6-1, the J gene TRBJ2-5; tentative D call: TRBD1 (5 bases). CDR1 is MNHNS, CDR2 SASEGT, per germline. This CDR3 comprises 15 residues. Trimming took 0 bases from V and 4 from J, leaving 12 bases between them. This chain's CDR3 is CASSEASGRAETQYF. The DNA of the CDR3 is TGTGCCAGCAGTGAAGCGTCAGGCAGGGCAGAGACCCAGTACTTC.

This sequence joins TRBV6-5 and TRBJ2-5, with D tentatively TRBD1 or TRBD2 (5 bases each). The J call may be wrong; the DNA end is better matched by TRBJ2-7. The CDR3 totals 14 residues. Germline CDR1 and CDR2: MNHEY and SVGAGI. This chain's CDR3 is CASSSLGASYEQYF. The DNA of the CDR3 is TGTGCCAGCAGTTCCCTCGGGGCCTCCTACGAGCAGTACTTC.

This chain joins TRBV14 and TRBJ2-7, with a possible D match to TRBD2 (5 bases). Trimming pared 4 bases from V and 4 bases from J, leaving 26 bases between. Looked up from germline, CDR1 is SGHDN and CDR2 is FVKESK. This CDR3 contains 18 residues. The CDR3 DNA sequence: TGTGCCAGCAGCCCCTTTGGAGGAGCTCAGGCTGCCGGGTACGAGCAGTACTTC. Translated: CASSPFGGAQAAGYEQYF. The whole variable domain, remainder taken from reference TRBV14 and TRBJ2-7, is EAGVTQFPSHSVIEKGQTVTLRCDPISGHDNLYWYRRVMGKEIKFLLHFVKESKQDESGMPNNRFLAERTGGTYSTLKVQPAELEDSGVYFCASSPFGGAQAAGYEQYFGPGTRLTVT.

V usage is TRBV10-3 and J usage is TRBJ2-1; TRBD2 agrees at 16 bases. CDR1 is ENHRY, CDR2 SYGVKD, per germline. J was trimmed by 9 bases and V by 0 bases; bases with no gene match: 8. This CDR3 is 18 amino acids long. The chain's CDR3 is CAISESGGLAGGPGEQFF. In DNA, the CDR3 is TGTGCCATCAGTGAGTCAGGGGGACTAGCGGGAGGGCCCGGTGAGCAGTTCTTC.

This chain uses TRBV28 with TRBJ1-4; possible D gene TRBD1, 6 bases. From germline, CDR1 is MDHEN and CDR2 SYDVKM. CDR3 size: 17 residues. Between the trimmed V and J ends, which lost 6 bases and 5 bases, there was a span of 22 bases. The CDR3 DNA sequence: TGTGCCAGCAGCCCCATAGGAGGCAGGGGAGGCAATGAAAAACTGTTTTTT. It encodes CASSPIGGRGGNEKLFF.

This clone appeared once. The J gene is TRBJ2-4, the V gene TRBV7-3, with 8 bases aligning to TRBD2. Germline V gene sequence: CDR1 SGHTA, CDR2 FQGTGA. V was pared by 3 bases and J by 2 bases, with 6 bases of the junction left unmatched. The CDR3 is made up of 16 amino acids. The CDR3 DNA follows: TGTGCCAGCAGCTTTTCGGATAGCGGGACCAAAAACATTCAGTACTTC. It translates to CASSFSDSGTKNIQYF.

In this sample, this clone turned up a few times. The chain joins TRBV19 to TRBJ2-7; 7 nucleotides align to TRBD2. Germline V gene lookup returns CDR1 LNHDA and CDR2 SQIVND (reference sequence). The V and J ends lost 6 bases and 8 bases, in that order; junction bases with no gene match: 7. There are 12 residues in the CDR3. As DNA, the CDR3 is TGTGCCAGTAGACCAGCTAGCGGCAAGCAGTACTTC. It specifies CASRPASGKQYF.

This sequence joins TRBV7-9 and TRBJ2-5, with D possibly matching TRBD2 (5 bases). The V end lost 5 bases, the J end lost 1 base, and 11 bases lay between the germline ends. The CDR3 has 14 residues. The germline V gene has CDR1 SEHNR and CDR2 FQNEAQ (reference sequence). CDR3 bases: TGTGCCAGCAGCGAGCGGAGCCGCCAAGAGACCCAGTACTTC. Translation: CASSERSRQETQYF.

V and J are TRBV28 and TRBJ1-6; 8 bases match TRBD1. Germline V gives CDR1 MDHEN, CDR2 SYDVKM. Germline trimming cut 2 bases from V and 9 bases from J; bases unmatched to any gene: 9. The CDR3 runs 16 residues. CDR3 in amino acids: CASSLMRQGAGSPLHF. The CDR3 DNA follows: TGTGCCAGCAGTTTAATGAGGCAGGGGGCCGGTTCACCCCTCCACTTT. The full variable domain, in which reference TRBV28 and TRBJ1-6 provide the parts outside the CDR3, is DVKVTQSSRYLVKRTGEKVFLECVQDMDHENMFWYRQDPGLGLRLIYFSYDVKMKEKGDIPEGYSVSREKKERFSLILESASTNQTSMYLCASSLMRQGAGSPLHFGNGTRLTVT.

The V call is TRBV5-1, the J call TRBJ2-7, with D tentatively TRBD1 (6 bases). This CDR3 has 17 amino acids. Germline V gene data show CDR1 as SGHRS and CDR2 as YFSETQ. Trimming took off 2 bases at V and 7 bases at J, with 25 bases between the two ends. CDR3 sequence (DNA): TGCGCCAGCAGCTTCGAATCTATTACCGGGACACACTGGGAGCAGTACTTC. Its protein is CASSFESITGTHWEQYF.

The chain carries TRBV27 and TRBJ1-5; D may be TRBD1 (5 bases). CDR1 is MNHEY, CDR2 SMNVEV, per germline (reference sequence). V lost 5 bases and J lost 1, with 12 bases in between. CDR3 length equals 15 residues. CDR3 sequence reads: CASSPLGESNQPQHF. The CDR3 nucleotides are TGTGCCAGCAGTCCGTTAGGGGAAAGCAATCAGCCCCAGCATTTT.

The chain joins TRBV19 to TRBJ1-4; a possible D gene is TRBD1 (5 bases). Germline CDR1 is LNHDA and CDR2 is SQIVND (reference sequence). This CDR3 is built from 16 residues. V dropped 6 bases and J dropped 0 bases, with 14 bases sitting between them. The CDR3 DNA reads as TGTGCCAGTAGGGTCAGGGACCTGGCAACTAATGAAAAACTGTTTTTT. Translation: CASRVRDLATNEKLFF. The full variable domain, with the rest looked up from reference TRBV19 and TRBJ1-4, is DGGITQSPKYLFRKEGQNVTLSCEQNLNHDAMYWYRQDPGQGLRLIYYSQIVNDFQKGDIAEGYSVSREKKESFPLTVTSAQKNPTAFYLCASRVRDLATNEKLFFGSGTQLSVL.

The rearrangement uses TRBV9 and TRBJ2-1; 7 nucleotides match TRBD1. CDR1 is SGDLS, CDR2 YYNGEE, per germline. The CDR3 is 14 residues long. Trimming cost V 4 bases and J 7 bases; bases outside gene matches: 8. CDR3 nucleotides: TGTGCCAGCAGCTCCCGGGACAGCATGAATGAGCAGTTCTTC. It translates to CASSSRDSMNEQFF. Variable domain in full (rest from reference TRBV9 and TRBJ2-1): DSGVTQTPKHLITATGQRVTLRCSPRSGDLSVYWYQQSLDQGLQFLIQYYNGEERAKGNILERFSAQQFPDLHSELNLSSLELGDSALYFCASSSRDSMNEQFFGPGTRLTVL.

This chain joins TRBV27 and TRBJ2-7, with D unresolved. The CDR3 totals 14 residues. Germline V CDR1 and CDR2: MNHEY, SMNVEV (reference sequence). Between the trimmed V and J ends, which lost 3 bases and 3 bases, there was a span of 12 bases. CDR3: CASSFGRANYEQYF. CDR3 in DNA: TGTGCCAGCAGTTTCGGTAGGGCCAACTACGAGCAGTACTTC.

The chain couples TRBV10-3 to TRBJ2-1; D is uncertain. Germline-derived CDR1 and CDR2 are ENHRY and SYGVKD. The V end was cut by 6 bases, the J end by 0 bases, with 18 bases between. The CDR3 is made up of 17 amino acids. This CDR3 reads CAISDPGSSSSYNEQFF. The DNA for the CDR3 is TGTGCCATCAGCGACCCCGGCAGTTCGAGCTCCTACAATGAGCAGTTCTTC.

V is TRBV9 and J is TRBJ2-1; TRBD2 might be the D (6 bases). V lost 4 bases and J lost 0, with 8 bases in between. Germline-derived CDR1 and CDR2 are SGDLS and YYNGEE. The length of the CDR3 is 14 residues. CDR3 sequence (DNA): TGTGCCAGCAGCATGACTAGCTCCTACAATGAGCAGTTCTTC. Its protein product is CASSMTSSYNEQFF.

The table lists this clone with a few counts. The chain has TRBV2 and TRBJ1-1; D gene uncertain. This CDR3 comprises 14 residues. Germline loops: CDR1 SNHLY, CDR2 FYNNEI. The V end lost 0 bases, the J end lost 0 bases, and 5 bases lay between the germline ends. CDR3 DNA: TGTGCCAGCAGTGAAGCGCTCATGAACACTGAAGCTTTCTTT. It codes for CASSEALMNTEAFF.

This chain joins TRBV9 and TRBJ2-1; D is perhaps TRBD1 (7 bases). The germline CDR1 and CDR2 sequences are SGDLS and YYNGEE. The V and J ends lost 0 bases and 6 bases respectively, with 16 bases between them. This CDR3 is built from 16 residues. The CDR3 protein is CASSVATQGGINEQFF. DNA for the CDR3: TGTGCCAGCAGCGTAGCTACCCAGGGGGGCATCAATGAGCAGTTCTTC.

The CDR3 is CASSEIRDRVGEAFF. The CDR3 DNA follows: TGTGCCAGTAGCGAAATCCGGGACAGGGTAGGGGAAGCTTTCTTT. The chain employs TRBV19 and TRBJ1-1; 9 positions agree with TRBD1. Trimming at V came to 6 bases and at J to 8 bases, leaving 13 bases not matched to a gene. Looked up from germline, CDR1 is LNHDA and CDR2 is SQIVND (reference sequence). This CDR3 is 15 amino acids long.

The chain is built from TRBV11-2 and TRBJ2-7, with 8 nucleotides matching TRBD2. The V gene's germline CDR1 is SGHAT and CDR2 FQNNGV. This CDR3 is 16 amino acids long. Unmatched junction bases numbered 9, after V lost 1 base and J lost 4 bases. The CDR3 nucleotides read TGTGCCAGCAGCTTAGGCCCGAGCGGGAGTCAGTACGAGCAGTACTTC. Its protein product is CASSLGPSGSQYEQYF.

The chain links TRBV13 to TRBJ1-2, with D tentatively TRBD1 (5 bases). Looked up from germline, CDR1 is PRHDT and CDR2 is FYEKMQ (reference sequence). Trimming stripped 5 bases from V and 4 bases from J, with 14 bases between. The CDR3 is 14 residues long. The CDR3 sequence: CASSEGTEVYGYTF. In DNA form, the CDR3 reads TGTGCCAGCAGCGAAGGGACCGAAGTCTATGGCTACACCTTC.

A few counts support this clone. The V call is TRBV19, the J call TRBJ2-1; 7 bases agree with TRBD1. J gave up 8 bases and V 4 bases, and 8 bases lay outside the gene matches. The CDR3 has 14 amino acids. Germline V lookup: CDR1 LNHDA, CDR2 SQIVND (reference sequence). CDR3 sequence: CASSKPGQIYEQFF. Here the CDR3 DNA reads TGTGCCAGTAGTAAGCCGGGACAGATCTATGAGCAGTTCTTC.

This chain connects TRBV11-2 to TRBJ2-7, with 7 bases that match TRBD2. The length of the CDR3 is 15 residues. Looked up from germline, CDR1 is SGHAT and CDR2 is FQNNGV. V shed 4 bases, J shed 4 bases, and the junction held 10 bases outside the gene matches. The CDR3 DNA follows: TGTGCCAGCAGCTACGGAGCGGGGTATTATTACGAGCAGTACTTC. Encoded protein: CASSYGAGYYYEQYF.

The chain has TRBV27 and TRBJ1-1; maybe TRBD1 (5 bases). The CDR3 has 16 amino acids. Germline values: CDR1 MNHEY, CDR2 SMNVEV (reference sequence). Trimming took off 0 bases at V and 1 base at J, with 12 bases between the two ends. CDR3 sequence: CASSLSWGDGNTEAFF. The CDR3 region has the DNA TGTGCCAGCAGTTTATCCTGGGGGGACGGGAACACTGAAGCTTTCTTT.

This chain uses TRBV27 with TRBJ2-5; possibly TRBD1 for D (5 bases). Between the trimmed V and J ends, which lost 3 bases and 5 bases, there was a span of 13 bases. Germline V gene lookup returns CDR1 MNHEY and CDR2 SMNVEV (reference sequence). This CDR3 is built from 14 residues. The CDR3 loop is CASSFRAGWETQYF. CDR3 bases: TGTGCCAGCAGTTTTCGGGCAGGGTGGGAGACCCAGTACTTC.

This chain uses TRBV15 with TRBJ2-2; 13 nucleotides agree with TRBD2. J lost 7 bases, V lost 9 bases, and 17 bases had no gene match. The germline CDR1 and CDR2 sequences are LNHNV and YYDKDF (reference sequence). This CDR3 has 18 residues. CDR3 coding DNA: TGTGCCACGAGACCGAGGACTAGCGGGGGCCGTCGGGGCGGGGAGCTGTTTTTT. The encoded protein is CATRPRTSGGRRGGELFF.

As DNA, the CDR3 is TGTGCCAGCAGTCCCGACTGGGCCGGGGAGCTGTTTTTT. Its protein is CASSPDWAGELFF. The rearrangement uses TRBV27 and TRBJ2-2; no clear D. Germline CDR1 is MNHEY and CDR2 is SMNVEV (reference sequence). Deletions cut 5 bases from V and 6 bases from J, with 10 bases between. The CDR3 totals 13 residues.